This T cell receptor beta chain appears in the sequencing data of a study of regulatory T cells in long-lasting Graves disease. General study points: Gene preferences differed: TRBV28, TRBJ1-2, TRBJ2-5 in persistent cases. Persistent-disease Graves' patients showed less TCR diversity than new cases.

Assembly of TCR beta libraries relied on iRepertoire HTBI primers together with Arm-PCR of CDR3 regions. TCRdb ran MiXCR on the multiplex PCR reads and lists one entry per CDR3 protein. The sample comprises 560,000 or so distinct CDR3 sequences, roughly 15% of which are singletons, and 9.5% to 15% rests with the top ten. The CDR3 has 15 amino acids. V lost 4 bases to trimming and J lost 5 bases; unmatched junction nucleotides: 11. CDR1 is SNHLY, CDR2 FYNNEI, per germline. The time point denotes: newly diagnosed GD, antithyroid drugs for less than 3 months. The authors made the TCR library using RNA they extracted from PBMCs. This clonotype was seen a few times. Its specificity is not known. These data were also filed under a second study, of T cells in Graves' hyperthyroidism and ophthalmopathy. According to that study: Hyperthyroidism had been newly diagnosed in patients aged 18 to 65, and its duration was under 2 months.

The chain carries TRBV2 and TRBJ2-7, with 7 bases identical to TRBD1. This clonotype was sampled from a man between 18 and 29 years old with Graves disease. The source material was peripheral blood mononuclear cells (PBMCs), sampled at new diagnosis, from a patient treated with antithyroid drugs. CDR3 in amino acids: CASSGLGDRANEQYF. CDR3 bases: TGTGCCAGCAGTGGATTAGGAGACAGGGCCAACGAGCAGTACTTC.